The clone carrying this T cell receptor (beta chain) was counted a few times. Data came from immunoSEQ multiplex PCR; TCRdb stores just in-frame clones and leaves some out. The sample holds about 440,000 clones, approximately 88% seen once. J gave up 0 bases and V 5 bases, and 9 bases lay outside the gene matches. Germline V lookup: CDR1 SGHRS, CDR2 YFSETQ. The CDR3 is made up of 16 amino acids. This entry comes from a study of blood T cell repertoires in COVID-19. The receptor comes from a woman aged 45-65 years with COVID-19, enrolled during active disease. What was sequenced was peripheral blood. The V call is TRBV5-1, the J call TRBJ1-1, with TRBD1 matching over 8 bases. As DNA, the CDR3 is TGCGCCAGCAGGGACAGGGCGACCTCTTTGAACACTGAAGCTTTCTTT. Its protein product is CASRDRATSLNTEAFF.